The 19 T cell receptor beta chains below come from one sample, sequenced in a study of technical replicates of blood from a handful of donors. Profiling relied on immunoSEQ multiplex PCR, and the TCRdb table lists in-frame clones only, not all of them. The table lists about 82,000 clones, 91% of them singletons, with 0.39% in the top ten. Sequenced sample: T cells isolated from PBMCs. These receptors originate from a human donor in good health.

This chain links TRBV19 with TRBJ2-7, with 9 nucleotides matching TRBD1. The CDR3 loop spans 13 amino acids. Germline CDR1 is LNHDA and CDR2 is SQIVND (reference sequence). The V gene end was trimmed by 5 bases and the J gene end by 4 bases; junction bases not matched to a gene: 3. CDR3 sequence: CASSPGTGYEQYF. The CDR3 nucleotides read TGTGCCAGTAGTCCCGGGACAGGGTACGAGCAGTACTTC.

This chain joins TRBV19 and TRBJ1-4; tentatively, D is TRBD1 (6 bases). This CDR3 contains 15 residues. Germline-derived CDR1 and CDR2 are LNHDA and SQIVND (reference sequence). Trimming shortened V by 3 bases and J by 6 bases, and 14 bases separated the two germline ends. CDR3 bases: TGTGCCAGTAGTATTATCCGGGACATTGATGAAAAACTGTTTTTT. This gives the protein CASSIIRDIDEKLFF.

The table lists this clone with a count of one. This sequence joins TRBV5-4 and TRBJ2-7, with D possibly being TRBD2 (7 bases). V was cut by 0 bases and J by 1 base, with 14 bases left in between. Germline assignment: CDR1 SGHNT and CDR2 YYREEE (reference sequence). This CDR3 is 16 amino acids long. In nucleotides, the CDR3 is TGTGCCAGCAGCTTGGATGCGGGGGCCGCGTCCTACGAGCAGTACTTC. Residues: CASSLDAGAASYEQYF.

The chain has TRBV27 and TRBJ1-2; the D is unclear. V dropped 3 bases and J dropped 1 base, with 6 bases sitting between them. Germline values: CDR1 MNHEY, CDR2 SMNVEV (reference sequence). The CDR3 has 13 residues. CDR3 loop: CASSFRGNYGYTF. For the CDR3, the DNA is TGTGCCAGCAGTTTTCGGGGTAACTATGGCTACACCTTC.

The chain couples TRBV19 to TRBJ1-5; D possibly corresponds to TRBD1 (5 bases). The CDR3 length is 15 residues. Trimming shortened V by 4 bases and J by 5 bases, and 15 bases separated the two germline ends. Germline lookup yields CDR1 LNHDA and CDR2 SQIVND (reference sequence). CDR3: CASSTFQGPDQPQHF. DNA of the CDR3: TGTGCCAGTAGTACGTTCCAGGGCCCAGATCAGCCCCAGCATTTT.

The CDR3 protein is CASSLSSFGSGYTF. DNA for the CDR3: TGTGCCAGCAGTTTATCTTCCTTCGGGTCTGGCTACACCTTC. This chain uses TRBV28 with TRBJ1-2, with D hard to call. V was cut by 1 base and J by 7 bases, with 13 bases left in between. The CDR3 is made up of 14 amino acids. Germline-derived CDR1 and CDR2 are MDHEN and SYDVKM.

This chain links TRBV7-8 with TRBJ2-3; 11 bases map to TRBD2. Germline lookup yields CDR1 SGHVS and CDR2 FQNEAQ. This CDR3 is 15 amino acids long. V shed 7 bases and J 2 bases; nucleotides not matched to a gene: 5. CDR3 sequence reads: CASTFSGRATDTQYF. In nucleotides, the CDR3 is TGTGCCAGCACCTTTAGCGGGAGGGCCACAGATACGCAGTATTTT.

CDR3 coding DNA: TGTGCCAGCAGCGAAGCGGGAGGCGGCCTCCGGGGGTTCTTC. It specifies CASSEAGGGLRGFF. The chain recombines TRBV5-6 with TRBJ2-1; 9 bases line up with TRBD2. The CDR3 has 14 residues. J lost 15 bases, V lost 4 bases, and 14 bases had no gene match. Germline values: CDR1 SGHDT, CDR2 YYEEEE.

The V call is TRBV15, the J call TRBJ2-7, with D possibly being TRBD1 (6 bases). CDR3 length: 22 amino acids. The germline V and J ends were trimmed by 0 bases and 5 bases, with 35 bases remaining between them. Germline V lookup: CDR1 LNHNV, CDR2 YYDKDF (reference sequence). The CDR3 DNA reads TGTGCCACCAGCAGAGACCTCCCTCGCTCCATTTTAACAGGGTCAGGTCGGGACGAGCAGTACTTC. It codes for CATSRDLPRSILTGSGRDEQYF.

The genes are TRBV19 and TRBJ1-1; D uncertain. The CDR3 spans 13 residues. Per the germline V gene, CDR1 is LNHDA and CDR2 is SQIVND (reference sequence). The CDR3 reads CEISGRKDTEAFF. The CDR3 nucleotides read TGTGAAATTTCCGGGAGGAAGGACACTGAAGCTTTCTTT. The variable domain in full, with the rest retrieved from reference TRBV19 and TRBJ1-1, is DGGITQSPKYLFRKEGQNVTLSCEQNLNHDAMYWYRQDPGQGLRLIYYSQIVNDFQKGDIAEGYSVSREKKESFPLTVTSAQKNPTAFYLCEISGRKDTEAFFGQGTRLTVV.

This clone was found once. This chain connects TRBV18 to TRBJ2-7; no firm D call. V was clipped by 2 bases and J by 2 bases, with 13 bases between them. CDR1 KGHSH and CDR2 LQKENI come from the germline V gene. This CDR3 region has 15 residues. CDR3: CASSPRVGEPYEQYF. In DNA, the CDR3 is TGTGCCAGCTCACCAAGAGTAGGAGAGCCCTACGAGCAGTACTTC.

This chain joins TRBV7-3 and TRBJ2-7, with TRBD2 matching 9 bases. CDR1 is SGHTA and CDR2 is FQGTGA in the germline V gene. CDR3 length: 12 residues. J was trimmed by 6 bases and V by 5 bases; bases with no gene match: 2. The CDR3 protein is CASSPRGGEQYF. CDR3 coding DNA: TGTGCCAGCAGCCCGCGGGGGGGCGAGCAGTACTTC.

The chain links TRBV11-1 to TRBJ2-3; tentatively, D is TRBD1 (5 bases). Looked up from germline, CDR1 is SGHAT and CDR2 is FQDESV (reference sequence). This CDR3 is 17 amino acids long. V lost 6 bases to trimming and J lost 2 bases, with 21 bases between them. The CDR3 DNA follows: TGTGCCAGCAGTCAGCGACCTCCAGGGATCATCACAGATACGCAGTATTTT. This encodes CASSQRPPGIITDTQYF.

The chain employs TRBV4-1 and TRBJ2-7; 11 bases match TRBD2. CDR1 and CDR2 from the germline V gene are MGHRA and YSYEKL. The V segment lost 3 bases and the J segment 0 bases; nucleotides outside the gene matches: 16. The CDR3 covers 20 residues. CDR3 coding DNA: TGCGCCAGCAGCCAGCCCCCGGGACAGGCTAGCGGGAGGAGCTCCTACGAGCAGTACTTC. Its translation is CASSQPPGQASGRSSYEQYF.

In DNA, the CDR3 is TGTGCCAGCAGAGCGGGACCGAACAATGAGCAGTTCTTC. Translating it yields CASRAGPNNEQFF. This chain connects TRBV6-6 to TRBJ2-1; 7 bases align to TRBD2. Per the germline V gene, CDR1 is MNHNY and CDR2 is SVGAGI (reference sequence). Trimming at V came to 6 bases and at J to 5 bases, leaving 4 bases not matched to a gene. The CDR3 has 13 amino acids.

This clone has only one observation. The CDR3 loop reads CAWIREYEQYF. CDR3 bases: TGTGCCTGGATACGGGAGTACGAGCAGTACTTC. The V and J genes are TRBV30 and TRBJ2-7; D is perhaps TRBD2 (6 bases). Deletions cut 4 bases from V and 4 bases from J, with 8 bases between. This CDR3 region has 11 residues. Germline V lookup: CDR1 GTSNPN, CDR2 SVGIG (reference sequence).

This chain uses TRBV4-2 with TRBJ2-2; TRBD2 might be the D (6 bases). The V and J ends lost 4 bases and 2 bases respectively, with 8 bases between them. CDR3 size: 14 residues. The germline gives CDR1 LGHNA, CDR2 YNFKEQ. The chain's CDR3 is CASSLGTNTGELFF. The CDR3 nucleotides are TGTGCCAGCAGCCTCGGGACTAACACCGGGGAGCTGTTTTTT.

The CDR3 region has the DNA TGTGCCAGCAGCAAAGGTGGAAGGGGGCCTCCTAATGAAAAACTGTTTTTT. Translating gives CASSKGGRGPPNEKLFF. V usage is TRBV9 and J usage is TRBJ1-4; 7 nucleotides line up with TRBD1. Looked up from germline, CDR1 is SGDLS and CDR2 is YYNGEE. The ends lost 4 bases at V and 3 bases at J; junction bases unmatched: 12. CDR3 length: 17 residues.

The chain couples TRBV10-2 to TRBJ2-7, with 9 bases fitting TRBD2. The CDR3 is made up of 13 amino acids. Germline CDR1 WSHSY, CDR2 SAAADI. The junction had 6 bases not matched to a gene; V was cut back by 10 bases and J by 2 bases. DNA of the CDR3: TGCGCCATCACTAGCGGGTCTACCTACGAGCAGTACTTC. Translated, it gives CAITSGSTYEQYF.